A single sample gave rise to the 28 T cell receptor beta chains below, sequenced in a study of identical twins. Each CDR3 protein gets one entry after TCRdb re-called the 5' RACE reads with MiXCR. The sample includes 1.5 million to 2 million distinct CDR3 sequences, about 31% of them seen just once. The source material was cord blood. The receptors stem from a newborn girl in good health.

This clonotype was recorded a few times. The chain couples TRBV2 to TRBJ2-3; 11 bases fit TRBD2. There are 15 residues in the CDR3. V lost 7 bases to trimming and J lost 2 bases; unmatched junction nucleotides: 5. CDR1 and CDR2 (germline): SNHLY, FYNNEI. This CDR3 is CASIPTSGVTDTQYF. In DNA form, the CDR3 reads TGTGCCAGCATTCCGACTAGCGGGGTCACAGATACGCAGTATTTT.

The J gene is TRBJ2-1, the V gene TRBV6-2 or TRBV6-3; D is possibly TRBD1 (6 bases). The germline V gene encodes CDR1 MNHEY and CDR2 SVGEGT. The CDR3 spans 13 residues. Trimming took off 1 base at V and 8 bases at J, with 9 bases between the two ends. This CDR3 reads CASSYWAGDEQFF. The CDR3 DNA reads as TGTGCCAGCAGTTACTGGGCAGGGGATGAGCAGTTCTTC.

The V call is TRBV21-1, the J call TRBJ2-1; no check of the table's D call, TRBD2, against the DNA was made. TRBV21-1 is shown as a pseudogene. The CDR3 contains 21 residues. The CDR3 loop reads CASSKIRIAGGPYSSYNEQFF. The CDR3 nucleotides are TGTGCCAGCAGCAAAATCCGGATAGCGGGAGGGCCATATAGCTCCTACAATGAGCAGTTCTTC.

To note about this clonotype: This may stem from a read error, because a much larger clone lies one nucleotide away. This chain connects TRBV5-1 to TRBJ2-1; 7 nucleotides match TRBD2. Judging by the DNA end, TRBJ2-7 fits better; the J call may be wrong. CDR1 is SGHRS and CDR2 is YFSETQ in the germline V gene. This CDR3 has 15 amino acids. The CDR3 DNA sequence: TGCGCCAGCAGACGCGGGGGAAGCTCCTACAATGAGCAGTACTTC. Translation: CASRRGGSSYNEQYF.

This clonotype was counted a few times. The V and J genes are TRBV4-2 and TRBJ2-5, with D perhaps matching TRBD1 or TRBD2 (6 bases each). Trimming pared 1 base from V and 1 base from J, leaving 10 bases between. The CDR3 spans 15 residues. Germline V CDR1 and CDR2: LGHNA, YNFKEQ. CDR3 coding DNA: TGTGCCAGCAGCCAAGTTAAGGGGGGCCAAGAGACCCAGTACTTC. It encodes CASSQVKGGQETQYF.

This clonotype was seen ten or more times. The rearrangement joins TRBV6-5 to TRBJ2-3, with a weak D call TRBD1 (6 bases). CDR3 length equals 14 residues. Germline-derived CDR1 and CDR2 are MNHEY and SVGAGI. V shed 6 bases and J shed 2 bases, with 12 bases lying between them. CDR3 DNA sequence: TGTGCCAGCAGAACGACAGGCCTCACAGATACGCAGTATTTT. Amino acid sequence: CASRTTGLTDTQYF.

This clonotype was seen only a few times. The V call is TRBV7-2, the J call TRBJ2-1; 9 bases are a match to TRBD2. Germline CDR1 is SGHTA and CDR2 is FQGNSA. The CDR3 extends over 14 amino acids. Trimming cost V 1 base and J 15 bases; bases outside gene matches: 10. In nucleotides, the CDR3 is TGTGCCAGCAGCTTAGAGCTCTCCGGGACTAGCTGGTTCTTC. Translated: CASSLELSGTSWFF.

The chain is built from TRBV5-1 and TRBJ2-1; TRBD2 is a possible D gene (7 bases). CDR1 SGHRS and CDR2 YFSETQ come from the germline V gene. The CDR3 consists of 15 residues. The V end lost 1 base, the J end lost 9 bases, and 17 bases lay between the germline ends. The CDR3 protein is CASSLTRGRGSEQFF. The DNA for the CDR3 is TGCGCCAGCAGCTTGACCCGGGGGCGCGGGAGTGAGCAGTTCTTC.

The genes are TRBV2 and TRBJ2-1; TRBD2 aligns across 7 bases. This CDR3 contains 16 residues. J gave up 4 bases and V 4 bases, and 10 bases lay outside the gene matches. Germline CDR1 is SNHLY and CDR2 is FYNNEI. The CDR3 region has the DNA TGTGCCAGCAGTGGGGAAGGGGCGGGGGTTTACAATGAGCAGTTCTTC. Amino acids: CASSGEGAGVYNEQFF.

This clonotype was counted only a few times. V and J are TRBV11-2 and TRBJ2-3; 7 bases match TRBD1. The V segment lost 5 bases and the J segment 3 bases; nucleotides outside the gene matches: 11. Germline CDR1 and CDR2: SGHAT and FQNNGV. The CDR3 is 16 amino acids. The CDR3 DNA sequence: TGTGCCAGCAGCCCGCTCTCGGACAGGTGGACAGATACGCAGTATTTT. Its translation is CASSPLSDRWTDTQYF.

The chain is built from TRBV13 and TRBJ2-7; D remains ambiguous. The V end was cut by 2 bases, the J end by 2 bases, with 13 bases between. This CDR3 comprises 15 residues. The germline CDR1 and CDR2 sequences are PRHDT and FYEKMQ (reference sequence). CDR3 amino acids: CASSLNPIKAYEQYF. In DNA form, the CDR3 reads TGTGCCAGCAGCTTAAACCCAATAAAGGCCTACGAGCAGTACTTC.

The chain couples TRBV18 to TRBJ1-1; 10 nucleotides match TRBD1. The CDR3 spans 16 residues. CDR1 and CDR2 from the germline V gene are KGHSH and LQKENI. V shed 4 bases and J 1 base; nucleotides not matched to a gene: 6. CDR3 coding DNA: TGTGCCAGCTCACTCGGGACAGGGGCGACGAACACTGAAGCTTTCTTT. Translated: CASSLGTGATNTEAFF.

V is TRBV20-1 and J is TRBJ2-1; D unclear. This CDR3 is 15 amino acids long. The V end was cut by 2 bases, the J end by 3 bases, with 14 bases between. The germline CDR1 and CDR2 sequences are DFQATT and SNEGSKA (reference sequence). The CDR3 DNA reads TGCAGTGCTAGACTTTCCGGTGGTCTCTACAATGAGCAGTTCTTC. This sequence encodes CSARLSGGLYNEQFF.

The V call is TRBV20-1, the J call TRBJ1-1; D is ambiguous. This CDR3 spans 12 amino acids. Germline loops: CDR1 DFQATT, CDR2 SNEGSKA (reference sequence). The V end lost 7 bases, the J end lost 5 bases, and 14 bases lay between the germline ends. The CDR3 bases are TGCAGTGGCGTAATGGTTAGGACTGAAGCTTTCTTT. This sequence encodes CSGVMVRTEAFF.

Note on this clonotype: Just one base apart from a much larger clone, this may be a read error. This chain joins TRBV5-1 and TRBJ2-3; D is unresolved. The germline V gene encodes CDR1 SGHRS and CDR2 YFSETQ. V was clipped by 0 bases and J by 2 bases, with 10 bases between them. CDR3 length: 15 amino acids. The CDR3 is CASSLGSQPTDTQYF. In DNA, the CDR3 is TGCGCCAGCAGCTTGGGGTCCCAGCCCACAGATACGCAGTATTTT. Filled out from reference TRBV5-1 and TRBJ2-3, the complete variable domain reads KAGVTQTPRYLIKTRGQQVTLSCSPISGHRSVSWYQQTPGQGLQFLFEYFSETQRNKGNFPGRFSGRQFSNSRSEMNVSTLELGDSALYLCASSLGSQPTDTQYFGPGTRLTVL.

In its sample, this clonotype was seen a few times. The J gene is TRBJ1-2, the V gene TRBV28; D is unclear. Trimming took off 3 bases at V and 0 bases at J, with 8 bases between the two ends. Germline V gene lookup returns CDR1 MDHEN and CDR2 SYDVKM. The length of the CDR3 is 14 residues. In nucleotides, the CDR3 is TGTGCCAGCAGTTTCGCAGTTTCTAACTATGGCTACACCTTC. Translation gives CASSFAVSNYGYTF.

In its sample, this clonotype was seen once. This may come from a read error, since a much larger clone is one base off. The CDR3 is CASSQDRRRFF. CDR3 nucleotides: TGTGCCAGCAGCCAAGATCGGCGGAGGTTCTTC. The genes are TRBV3-1 and TRBJ2-1; D remains ambiguous. The CDR3 runs 11 residues. With 0 bases removed from V and 15 bases from J, the gap between germline ends came to 9 bases. The V gene's germline CDR1 is LGHDT and CDR2 YNNKEL (reference sequence).

For the CDR3, the DNA is TGTGCCAGCAGTTTCGTGGGAGGGGGCAGCTCTGGGGCCAACGTCCTGACTTTC. As protein: CASSFVGGGSSGANVLTF. The gene calls are TRBV27 and TRBJ2-6; D may be TRBD1 or TRBD2 (7 bases each). Trimming pared 3 bases from V and 0 bases from J, leaving 15 bases between. The CDR3 loop spans 18 amino acids. CDR1 MNHEY and CDR2 SMNVEV come from the germline V gene (reference sequence).

This clonotype was seen at least ten times. The chain uses TRBV20-1 and TRBJ2-3; D remains ambiguous. The CDR3 length is 13 residues. The V gene's germline CDR1 is DFQATT and CDR2 SNEGSKA (reference sequence). DNA for the CDR3: TGCAGCTCCGATCCCCGGCCTCTCGATACGCAGTATTTT. It codes for CSSDPRPLDTQYF.

This clonotype was seen at least ten times. The chain employs TRBV10-3 and TRBJ2-3; 8 bases line up with TRBD1. Losses at the gene ends were 2 bases for V and 1 base for J; bases not matched to a gene: 2. The CDR3 consists of 15 residues. Germline values: CDR1 ENHRY, CDR2 SYGVKD. The DNA for the CDR3 is TGTGCCATCAGTGAGCCGGGACAGGGCACAGATACGCAGTATTTT. Encoded protein: CAISEPGQGTDTQYF.

This clonotype has only a few counts. This sequence joins TRBV5-1 and TRBJ2-1, with 9 bases aligning to TRBD2. Germline V lookup: CDR1 SGHRS, CDR2 YFSETQ. The CDR3 has 18 residues. The ends lost 2 bases at V and 7 bases at J; junction bases unmatched: 16. CDR3 loop: CASSLGLAGRNSKNEQFF. The CDR3 nucleotides read TGCGCCAGCAGCTTAGGGCTAGCGGGACGTAACAGTAAGAATGAGCAGTTCTTC.

This clonotype was counted only a few times. The chain links TRBV12-3 or TRBV12-4 to TRBJ2-3; D not resolved. V was pared by 3 bases and J by 11 bases, with 9 bases between. The length of the CDR3 is 11 residues. This CDR3 is CASSLTDVQYF. CDR3 bases: TGTGCCAGCAGTTTGACCGATGTGCAGTATTTT.

The V call is TRBV12-3 or TRBV12-4, the J call TRBJ1-5; 7 nucleotides agree with TRBD1. Unmatched junction bases numbered 7, after V lost 10 bases and J lost 1 base. This CDR3 contains 14 residues. For the CDR3, the DNA is TGTGCCACTACGACAGGGATAAGCAATCAGCCCCAGCATTTT. Translation: CATTTGISNQPQHF.

The gene calls are TRBV28 and TRBJ1-2; 7 bases fit TRBD1. The V gene end was trimmed by 6 bases and the J gene end by 8 bases; junction bases not matched to a gene: 9. CDR1 is MDHEN, CDR2 SYDVKM, per germline. The CDR3 is made up of 13 amino acids. The CDR3 bases are TGTGCCAGCAGCCTACAGGGGCGGCTAGGCTACACCTTC. Its translation is CASSLQGRLGYTF.

This clonotype showed up just a few times. The chain joins TRBV16 to TRBJ1-2; weak D call: TRBD1 (5 bases). V dropped 4 bases and J dropped 7 bases, with 7 bases sitting between them. Germline V gene data show CDR1 as KGHSY and CDR2 as FQNENV. This CDR3 has 11 amino acids. CDR3 in amino acids: CASSRQPGYTF. The CDR3, as DNA: TGTGCCAGCAGCCGACAGCCTGGCTACACCTTC.

In its sample, this clonotype was seen a few times. The chain carries TRBV5-1 and TRBJ2-3, with TRBD2 matching 9 bases. V shed 4 bases and J 2 bases; nucleotides not matched to a gene: 5. The CDR3 is made up of 15 amino acids. Germline CDR1 reads SGHRS; CDR2 reads YFSETQ. CDR3 coding DNA: TGCGCCAGCAGCCAGACTAGCGGCACCACAGATACGCAGTATTTT. This codes for CASSQTSGTTDTQYF.

This clonotype has only a few counts. This chain connects TRBV2 to TRBJ2-7; D is undetermined. Germline V lookup: CDR1 SNHLY, CDR2 FYNNEI. V gave up 7 bases and J gave up 3 bases, with 10 bases separating them. The CDR3 is 12 residues long. The CDR3 is CASIEPGYEQYF. For the CDR3, the DNA is TGTGCCAGCATCGAACCAGGCTACGAGCAGTACTTC.

Notes on this clonotype: Compared with germline, one end of the junction differs, possibly owing to a read error. The rearrangement links TRBV15 to TRBJ1-2; D not resolved. The CDR3 consists of 19 residues. Germline lookup yields CDR1 LNHNV and CDR2 YYDKDF (reference sequence). CDR3 loop: CATSRDPDTYSRTNCGYTF. CDR3 in DNA: TGTGCCACCAGCAGAGATCCTGACACATACTCCAGAACTAACTGTGGCTACACCTTC.